This TCR beta chain was recovered during a study of blood T cells in healthy people across ages (dated by TCRdb to between 2015 and 2016). Turning to the overall study: Template switching captured roughly one uniquely barcoded TCR beta cDNA molecule per two T cells in model experiments. Using deep sequencing normalized with unique cDNA molecular identifiers, the study measured how TCR beta repertoire diversity changes with age. Four age groups were formed from the donors: young (average 16 years), middle-aged (just under 40), aged (around 68) and long-lived (around 82). To avoid experimental bias, donors of different ages were distributed randomly across sequencing lanes. For two donors (one aged 18 to 29 and one aged 80 or older), the study analyzed two additional independent replicas of 1 million unique cDNA reads from the same blood draw.

Library generation was performed with 5' RACE. Sequencing took place on an Illumina HiSeq 2500. The second PCR ran for roughly 7 to 11 cycles and used a J-beta primer mix along with a sample-barcoded 5' primer. A unique molecular identifier was introduced onto each TCR beta cDNA molecule by a template-switch 5' adaptor carrying 12 random nucleotides. Each sample yielded at least 2.5 million CDR3-containing paired-end reads. The Mint cDNA synthesis kit, primed by a TRBC-specific oligonucleotide, was used to synthesize first-strand cDNA from all RNA. All cDNA was treated with uracil-DNA glycosylase and then went through a first 18-cycle PCR with the universal primers M1SS and BC2_uni_R. As for the authors' bioinformatics: For normalization, 1 million high-quality reads were randomly selected from each sample, with every read carrying a distinct molecular identifier. Instead of being binned into consensus sequences, reads with shared molecular identifiers were discarded. MiTCR, with a Q25 quality threshold and the strictest error-elimination algorithm, was used for CDR3 identification, clonotype clustering and error correction. A nonparametric unseen species model with Euler transformation was used to estimate a lower bound on total TCR beta diversity. In TCRdb, the public reads were trimmed at Q25 with fastp and aligned with MiXCR, with productive beta chains retained. A single entry per CDR3 protein holds the most common genes and DNA from its merged rows. These V and J calls derive from TCRdb rather than the authors' analysis. Counted in this sample were about 1.6 million distinct CDR3 sequences; about 35% of them appeared once. The top ten clones comprise around 10% of the sample.

From a lookup of the germline V gene (reference sequence), CDR1 and CDR2 are SEHNR and FQNEAQ. Counted from cysteine to phenylalanine, this CDR3 has 13 amino acids. Left in the record is the CDR3 DNA by itself, 39 bases read in frame from the first base. Germline trimming amounts to 11 bases on V and 0 bases on J, with 5 as the count of junction bases outside the gene matches. General study outcomes and caveats: Conclusive comparison of naive and antigen-experienced compartments was prevented by the profiling of bulk unsorted PBMCs. Observed TCR beta diversity per million T cells fell roughly linearly with age, and a significant reduction was already apparent by age roughly 40. Estimates of total diversity from one million sequenced T cells were regarded as lower bounds and underestimates. The CMV infection status of donors was not known, potentially confounding age-related changes in expanded clonotypes. The long-lived group showed more naive CD4+ T cells, fewer expanded clones and increased TCR diversity than the aged group, suggesting age selection. Observed TCR beta diversity correlated strongly with the percentage of naive T cells measured by flow cytometry.

Donors were 39 systemically healthy Caucasian individuals from Russia aged roughly 6 to 90 years. Each donor gave approximately 9.4 milliliters of peripheral blood, drawn into EDTA-treated Vacutainer tubes. PBMCs were isolated by Ficoll-Paque density-gradient centrifugation, with at least 7 million obtained per sample. Trizol reagent was used to extract total RNA from PBMCs, with at least 5.5 micrograms per sample. For every donor, flow cytometry on a PBMC aliquot measured the percentage of naive CD45RAhigh/CD27high T cells. The sample holds a few counts of this clonotype. Its antigen is not yet known. Per-base qualities were not stored, and no clone one base away is much larger.

The sequenced material came from blood. The receptor chain draws on TRBV7-9 and TRBJ2-3; the junction holds 7 bases that match TRBD2. This TCR derives from a woman aged 25 to 39 in good health. Read as DNA, the sequence is TGTGCCGGATCTAGCGGCAGCACAGATACGCAGTATTTT. This is translated as CAGSSGSTDTQYF. Full variable domain (CDR3 extended with the reference TRBV7-9 and TRBJ2-3 proteins): DTGVSQNPRHKITKRGQNVTFRCDPISEHNRLYWYRQTLGQGPEFLTYFQNEAQLEKSRLLSDRFSAERPKGSFSTLEIQRTEQGDSAMYLCAGSSGSTDTQYFGPGTRLTVL.